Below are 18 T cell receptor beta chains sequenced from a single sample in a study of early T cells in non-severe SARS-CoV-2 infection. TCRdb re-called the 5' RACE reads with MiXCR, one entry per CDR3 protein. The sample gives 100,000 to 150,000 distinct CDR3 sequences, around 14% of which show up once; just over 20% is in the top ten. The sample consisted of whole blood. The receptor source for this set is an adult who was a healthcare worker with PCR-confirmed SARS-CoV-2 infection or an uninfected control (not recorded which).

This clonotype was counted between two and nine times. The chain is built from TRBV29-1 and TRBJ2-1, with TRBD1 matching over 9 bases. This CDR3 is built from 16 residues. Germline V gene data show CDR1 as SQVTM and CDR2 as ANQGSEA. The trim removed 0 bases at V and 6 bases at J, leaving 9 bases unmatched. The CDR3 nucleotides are TGCAGCGTTGAAGAGATACACAGGGGGCGTAGCAATGAGCAGTTCTTC. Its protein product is CSVEEIHRGRSNEQFF.

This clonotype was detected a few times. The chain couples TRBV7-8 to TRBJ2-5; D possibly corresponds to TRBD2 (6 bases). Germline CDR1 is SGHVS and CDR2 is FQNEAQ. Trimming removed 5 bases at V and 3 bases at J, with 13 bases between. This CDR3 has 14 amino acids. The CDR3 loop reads CASSTLEGKETQYF. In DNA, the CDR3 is TGTGCCAGCAGCACCCTGGAGGGAAAAGAGACCCAGTACTTC.

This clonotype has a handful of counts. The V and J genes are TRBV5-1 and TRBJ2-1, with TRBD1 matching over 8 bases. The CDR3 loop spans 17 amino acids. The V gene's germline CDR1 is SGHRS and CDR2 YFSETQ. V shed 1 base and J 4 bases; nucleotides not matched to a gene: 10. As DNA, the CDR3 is TGCGCCAGCAGCTTGAAAATCAGCAGGGGGCTGTACAATGAGCAGTTCTTC. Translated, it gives CASSLKISRGLYNEQFF.

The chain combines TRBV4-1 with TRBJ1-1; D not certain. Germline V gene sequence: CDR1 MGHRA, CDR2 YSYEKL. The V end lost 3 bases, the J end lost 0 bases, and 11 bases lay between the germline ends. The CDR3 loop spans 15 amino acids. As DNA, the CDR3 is TGCGCCAGCAGCCAGGCCGGAAACATGAACACTGAAGCTTTCTTT. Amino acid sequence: CASSQAGNMNTEAFF.

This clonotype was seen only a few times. CDR3 DNA: TGTGCCAGCAGCCAAGGAACAGGGGGCTGGGAAAAACTGTTTTTT. Translation gives CASSQGTGGWEKLFF. The rearrangement uses TRBV7-9 and TRBJ1-4; 9 bases match TRBD1. CDR1 is SEHNR and CDR2 is FQNEAQ in the germline V gene (reference sequence). This CDR3 is built from 15 residues. V lost 5 bases, J lost 8 bases, and 9 bases stayed unmatched.

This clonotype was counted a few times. This chain's CDR3 is CARRRGGYNEQFF. The DNA for the CDR3 is TGTGCCCGTCGGCGGGGAGGTTACAATGAGCAGTTCTTC. The rearrangement joins TRBV2 to TRBJ2-1; weak D call: TRBD2 (6 bases). The germline gives CDR1 SNHLY, CDR2 FYNNEI. Trimming took off 11 bases at V and 4 bases at J, with 15 bases between the two ends. The CDR3 is 13 amino acids.

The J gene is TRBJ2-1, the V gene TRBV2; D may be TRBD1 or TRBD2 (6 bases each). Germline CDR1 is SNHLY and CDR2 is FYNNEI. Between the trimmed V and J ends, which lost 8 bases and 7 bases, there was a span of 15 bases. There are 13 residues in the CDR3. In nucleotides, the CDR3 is TGTGCCAGCCGGGGGCAAGGGTGGAATGAGCAGTTCTTC. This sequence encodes CASRGQGWNEQFF.

CDR3 amino acids: CASRKGLGGGVADTQYF. CDR3 nucleotides: TGTGCCAGCAGAAAAGGCTTAGGTGGGGGGGTCGCAGATACGCAGTATTTT. The chain joins TRBV11-2 to TRBJ2-3, with 7 bases fitting TRBD2. The CDR3 is made up of 17 amino acids. V lost 6 bases to trimming and J lost 4 bases; unmatched junction nucleotides: 16. Germline assignment: CDR1 SGHAT and CDR2 FQNNGV.

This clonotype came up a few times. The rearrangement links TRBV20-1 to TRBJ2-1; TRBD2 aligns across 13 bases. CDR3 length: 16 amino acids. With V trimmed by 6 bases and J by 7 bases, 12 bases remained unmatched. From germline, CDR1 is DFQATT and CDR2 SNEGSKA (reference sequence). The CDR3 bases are TGCAGTGCCCACCCAGTCGGGACTAGCGGGGCTAATGAGCAGTTCTTC. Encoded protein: CSAHPVGTSGANEQFF.

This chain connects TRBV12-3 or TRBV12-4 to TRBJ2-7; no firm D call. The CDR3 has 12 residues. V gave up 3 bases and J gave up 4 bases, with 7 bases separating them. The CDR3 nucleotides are TGTGCCAGCAGTTTCGGCCTTTACGAGCAGTACTTC. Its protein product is CASSFGLYEQYF.

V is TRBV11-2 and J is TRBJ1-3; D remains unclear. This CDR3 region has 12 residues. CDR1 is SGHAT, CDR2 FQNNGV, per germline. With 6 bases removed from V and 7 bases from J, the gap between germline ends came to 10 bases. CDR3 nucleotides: TGTGCCAGCAGTCATCTCGGGAACACCATATATTTT. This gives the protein CASSHLGNTIYF.

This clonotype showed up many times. DNA for the CDR3: TGTGCCAGCAGCGCTAGGGGACATTCACAAGAGACCCAGTACTTC. Amino acids: CASSARGHSQETQYF. The chain couples TRBV2 to TRBJ2-5; D is possibly TRBD1 (6 bases). The germline V and J ends were trimmed by 6 bases and 2 bases, with 16 bases remaining between them. The CDR3 is 15 residues long. Germline V gene sequence: CDR1 SNHLY, CDR2 FYNNEI.

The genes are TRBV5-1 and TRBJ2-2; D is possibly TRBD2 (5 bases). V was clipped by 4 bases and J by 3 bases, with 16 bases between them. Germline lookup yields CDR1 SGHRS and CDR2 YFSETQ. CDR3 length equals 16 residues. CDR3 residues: CASSQDSRGDTGELFF. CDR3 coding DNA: TGCGCCAGCAGCCAGGACTCCCGAGGAGACACCGGGGAGCTGTTTTTT.

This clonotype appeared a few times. The CDR3 DNA reads TGTGCCAGCAGCCCCCGATCAGGCAACGGCGGTGGCTACACCTTC. Its protein is CASSPRSGNGGGYTF. The chain uses TRBV3-1 and TRBJ1-2; D uncertain. The V and J ends lost 4 bases and 7 bases respectively, with 19 bases between them. CDR1 is LGHDT, CDR2 YNNKEL, per germline (reference sequence). The CDR3 consists of 15 residues. Using reference TRBV3-1 and TRBJ1-2 for the parts outside the CDR3, the full variable domain is DTAVSQTPKYLVTQMGNDKSIKCEQNLGHDTMYWYKQDSKKFLKIMFSYNNKELIINETVPNRFSPKSPDKAHLNLHINSLELGDSAVYFCASSPRSGNGGGYTFGSGTRLTVV.

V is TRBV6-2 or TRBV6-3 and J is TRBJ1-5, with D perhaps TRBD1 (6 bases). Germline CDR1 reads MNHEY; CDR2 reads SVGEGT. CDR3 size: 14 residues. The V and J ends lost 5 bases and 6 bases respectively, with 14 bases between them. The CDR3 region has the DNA TGTGCCAGCAGTAATAAGGGGGTTACTCAGCCCCAGCATTTT. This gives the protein CASSNKGVTQPQHF.

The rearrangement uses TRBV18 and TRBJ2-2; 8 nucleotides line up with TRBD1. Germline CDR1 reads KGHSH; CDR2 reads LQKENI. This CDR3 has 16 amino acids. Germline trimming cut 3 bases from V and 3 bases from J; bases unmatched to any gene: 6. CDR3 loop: CASSPRQGKDTGELFF. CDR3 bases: TGTGCCAGCTCACCTAGACAGGGGAAGGACACCGGGGAGCTGTTTTTT.

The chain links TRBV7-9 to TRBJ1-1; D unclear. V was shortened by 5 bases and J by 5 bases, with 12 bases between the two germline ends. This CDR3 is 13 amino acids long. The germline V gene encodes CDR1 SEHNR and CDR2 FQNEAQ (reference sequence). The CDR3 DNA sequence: TGTGCCAGCAGCCCCTCCCGGGAGACTGAAGCTTTCTTT. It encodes CASSPSRETEAFF. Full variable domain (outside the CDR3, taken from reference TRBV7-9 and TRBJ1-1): DTGVSQNPRHKITKRGQNVTFRCDPISEHNRLYWYRQTLGQGPEFLTYFQNEAQLEKSRLLSDRFSAERPKGSFSTLEIQRTEQGDSAMYLCASSPSRETEAFFGQGTRLTVV.

The CDR3 sequence: CASSYSMVQSYEQYF. Written as DNA, the CDR3 is TGTGCCAGCAGTTACTCGATGGTACAGAGCTACGAGCAGTACTTC. The rearrangement links TRBV6-5 to TRBJ2-7; D not certain. This CDR3 contains 15 residues. V dropped 0 bases and J dropped 3 bases, with 12 bases sitting between them. The germline CDR1 and CDR2 sequences are MNHEY and SVGAGI.